This TCR beta chain was observed in a study of somatic mutations in cytotoxic T cells in rheumatoid arthritis. Here immunoSEQ multiplex PCR was the method, and the copy in TCRdb shows in-frame clones only, minus some. The data hold tens of thousands of clones, with roughly 80% observed a single time. The specimen sequenced was CD8+ T cells sorted from blood. The source is a man aged 45-60 years in good health.

The CDR3 spells CASSERARSYEQYF. The CDR3 coding sequence is TGTGCCAGCAGTGAGCGGGCCCGTTCCTACGAGCAGTACTTC. The genes are TRBV6-1 and TRBJ2-7, with a tentative D call TRBD2 (5 bases). The length of the CDR3 is 14 residues. CDR1 is MNHNS, CDR2 SASEGT, per germline. V gave up 3 bases and J gave up 1 base, with 10 bases separating them.